This T cell receptor (beta chain) was found in a study of blood T cell repertoires in COVID-19. Study-wide background: From T cells, B-cell-depleted T cells, or PBMCs came the material, which was cDNA or gDNA.

Original handling: By means of reference gene primer amplification, nucleated cell counts were estimated. Clones were read by immunoSEQ multiplex PCR, and TCRdb kept only the in-frame ones, dropping some. V, J and clone size derive from that table, while D and trimming were established from the DNA sequence. The data contain about 200,000 clones, around 86% of them singletons. Germline V CDR1 and CDR2: LGHDT, YNNKEL (reference sequence). CDR3 length: 12 residues. Between the trimmed V and J ends, which lost 2 bases and 9 bases, there was a span of 10 bases. The sequence came from a woman between 45 and 60 years old with acute COVID-19. The material sequenced was PBMCs or T cells enriched from blood (not recorded which). The rearrangement joins TRBV3-1 (or the pseudogene TRBV3-2) to TRBJ1-2; D is perhaps TRBD1 (5 bases). CDR3 amino acids: CASSQRGMSYTF. CDR3 nucleotides: TGTGCCAGCAGCCAACGGGGGATGAGCTACACCTTC.